A selection of T cell receptor beta chains follows, all from one sample in a study of T-cell reconstitution after alpha-beta-depleted transplantation in children. One entry per CDR3 protein results from TCRdb running MiXCR on the PCR reads. The sample shows about 150,000 distinct CDR3 sequences, about 9% of them seen only once. Sequenced here: PBMCs, mostly from graft donor cells, sampled 180 days after TCRalphabeta/CD19-depleted stem cell transplant. These receptors were collected from a female patient younger than 10 who had a stem cell transplant for congenital amegakaryocytic thrombocytopenia, so the T cells may come from the graft donor. CDR3s include the opening cysteine and the closing phenylalanine or tryptophan. The order of the fields is D gene, J gene, V gene, clone size, CDR3 protein, CDR3 DNA. A D gene is named only where the DNA matches it firmly. Expanded clones are given a class, and other clones once, few, many or no size at all.

NA | TRBJ2-5 | TRBV10-3 | many | CAISESFAEETQYF | TGTGCCATCAGTGAGTCTTTTGCCGAAGAGACCCAGTACTTC
NA | TRBJ2-5 | TRBV20-1 | many | CSASDRVGGTQYF | TGCAGTGCTAGCGATAGGGTCGGTGGGACCCAGTACTTC
NA | TRBJ2-1 | TRBV4-2 | NA | CASSQDGYYNEQFF | TGTGCCAGCAGCCAAGATGGTTACTACAATGAGCAGTTCTTC
NA | TRBJ2-5 | TRBV29-1 | few | CSVVGVAETQYF | TGCAGCGTCGTAGGGGTAGCAGAGACCCAGTACTTC
TRBD2 | TRBJ2-1 | TRBV9 | many | CASSGTSGGNNEQFF | TGTGCCAGCAGCGGGACTAGCGGGGGGAACAATGAGCAGTTCTTC
NA | TRBJ1-1 | TRBV7-2 | NA | CASTFHVVAEAFF | TGTGCCAGCACCTTTCACGTGGTCGCTGAAGCTTTCTTT
NA | TRBJ1-2 | TRBV12-3/TRBV12-4 | NA | CASSLANLLSPSGYTF | TGTGCCAGCAGTTTAGCCAACCTACTGAGCCCCTCGGGCTACACCTTC
TRBD2 | TRBJ2-1 | TRBV29-1 | many | CSVGTSGSSYNEQFF | TGCAGCGTTGGGACTAGCGGGAGTTCCTACAATGAGCAGTTCTTC
NA | TRBJ2-7 | TRBV21-1 | many | CASSKVPAVRAEQYF | TGTGCCAGCAGCAAAGTTCCAGCGGTTAGAGCCGAGCAGTACTTC
NA | TRBJ2-6 | TRBV19 | NA | CASSIPPETYTSGANVLTF | TGTGCCAGTAGTATTCCGCCAGAGACCTACACCTCTGGGGCCAACGTCCTGACTTTC
NA | TRBJ2-3 | TRBV7-6 | many | CASSSLVRRGNTDTQYF | TGTGCCAGCAGCTCCCTCGTGCGGAGGGGGAACACAGATACGCAGTATTTT
NA | TRBJ2-3 | TRBV20-1 | many | CSANTASDSTSFLDTQYF | TGCAGTGCTAACACGGCATCGGACTCAACGTCGTTCTTGGATACGCAGTATTTT
NA | TRBJ1-5 | TRBV24-1 | NA | CATLNQPQHF | TGTGCCACCCTCAATCAGCCCCAGCATTTT
TRBD2 | TRBJ2-2 | TRBV5-6 | many | CASSFYSRGVDTGELFF | TGTGCCAGCAGCTTCTACAGCCGGGGGGTGGACACCGGGGAGCTGTTTTTT
NA | TRBJ2-1 | TRBV20-1 | NA | CSARGFRGGQLWDEQFF | TGCAGTGCTAGAGGCTTCCGGGGCGGACAACTTTGGGATGAGCAGTTCTTC